These 19 T cell receptor beta chains were all obtained from the same sample, sequenced in a study of regulatory T cells in long-lasting Graves disease. Libraries of TCR beta came from iRepertoire HTBI primers plus Arm-PCR of CDR3 regions. A single record per CDR3 protein comes from TCRdb applying MiXCR to the multiplex PCR reads. The data hold around 460,000 distinct CDR3 sequences, with roughly 21% observed a single time. Time point indicated: persistent/refractory GD, antithyroid drugs over 5 years with positive TRAb. PBMCs provided the RNA from which the TCR library was made. The sequences come from peripheral blood mononuclear cells (PBMCs), collected when the disease was refractory, from a patient treated with antithyroid drugs. The receptors were gathered from a female donor with Graves disease.

This clonotype was counted once. V usage is TRBV24-1 and J usage is TRBJ2-1; 9 nucleotides agree with TRBD2. The CDR3 is 15 amino acids. Germline V CDR1 and CDR2: KGHDR, SFDVKD. With 9 bases clipped from V and 6 bases from J, the junction kept 11 bases outside the gene matches. CDR3 in amino acids: CATRRLAGVGNEQFF. CDR3 bases: TGTGCCACCCGCCGGTTAGCGGGAGTCGGCAATGAGCAGTTCTTC.

This clonotype turned up a few times. This rearrangement joins TRBV7-2 to TRBJ2-6, with D unclear. V was pared by 1 base and J by 0 bases, with 10 bases between. Germline loops: CDR1 SGHTA, CDR2 FQGNSA. The CDR3 is 17 amino acids. As DNA, the CDR3 is TGTGCCAGCAGCTTAGAGGCGGAGAGCTCTGGGGCCAACGTCCTGACTTTC. This encodes CASSLEAESSGANVLTF.

As to this clonotype: Possible read error: a much larger clone is one base away. The gene calls are TRBV2 and TRBJ2-5, with D possibly being TRBD2 (6 bases). The CDR3 runs 15 residues. Germline V gene sequence: CDR1 SNHLY, CDR2 FYNNEI. The CDR3 nucleotides read TGTGCCGGCAGTGAAGGACGGATGGGAGGTGGGACCCAGTACTTC. It translates to CAGSEGRMGGGTQYF. The complete variable domain, with remaining parts taken from reference TRBV2 and TRBJ2-5, reads EPEVTQTPSHQVTQMGQEVILRCVPISNHLYFYWYRQILGQKVEFLVSFYNNEISEKSEIFDDQFSVERPDGSNFTLKIRSTKLEDSAMYFCAGSEGRMGGGTQYFGPGTRLLVL.

This clonotype was seen more than once but under ten times. This chain connects TRBV19 to TRBJ2-7; no firm D call. Trimming left V 5 bases short and J 3 bases short, with 8 bases between. The CDR3 length is 12 residues. CDR1 and CDR2 (germline): LNHDA, SQIVND (reference sequence). The CDR3 reads CASSPDFYEQYF. CDR3 in DNA: TGTGCCAGTAGTCCTGATTTCTACGAGCAGTACTTC.

This clonotype was detected many times. V and J are TRBV5-1 and TRBJ1-1; D is uncertain. Germline CDR1 reads SGHRS; CDR2 reads YFSETQ. Trimming left V 6 bases short and J 0 bases short, with 15 bases between. The CDR3 has 15 amino acids. Written as DNA, the CDR3 is TGCGCCAGCAACTTTCTGGACGGCATGAACACTGAAGCTTTCTTT. This sequence encodes CASNFLDGMNTEAFF.

V is TRBV28 and J is TRBJ2-1; D is perhaps TRBD2 (5 bases). The germline CDR1 and CDR2 sequences are MDHEN and SYDVKM. The CDR3 consists of 13 residues. Trimming took off 9 bases at V and 5 bases at J, with 14 bases between the two ends. The DNA of the CDR3 is TGTGCCAGTAGACTACCTCAGGACAATGAGCAGTTCTTC. Amino acid sequence: CASRLPQDNEQFF.

Ten or more counts support this clonotype. The chain couples TRBV15 to TRBJ2-2; 8 bases align to TRBD2. The CDR3 is 14 residues long. V gave up 9 bases and J gave up 4 bases; unmatched junction bases: 7. The germline V gene has CDR1 LNHNV and CDR2 YYDKDF (reference sequence). CDR3 loop: CATTPGLVTGELFF. As DNA, the CDR3 is TGTGCCACGACTCCGGGACTAGTCACCGGGGAGCTGTTTTTT.

The CDR3: CAISGELGDYGYTF. CDR3 sequence (DNA): TGTGCCATCAGTGGGGAATTAGGGGACTATGGCTACACCTTC. The chain carries TRBV10-3 and TRBJ1-2; D might be TRBD1 (5 bases). V was shortened by 4 bases and J by 3 bases, with 12 bases between the two germline ends. The germline V gene has CDR1 ENHRY and CDR2 SYGVKD. This CDR3 region has 14 residues.

This clonotype was seen only a few times. The chain joins TRBV7-2 to TRBJ1-3; maybe TRBD1 (5 bases). The CDR3 extends over 14 amino acids. Trimming stripped 0 bases from V and 4 bases from J, with 7 bases between. Germline CDR1 SGHTA, CDR2 FQGNSA. CDR3 loop: CASSLAAGGNTIYF. Written as DNA, the CDR3 is TGTGCCAGCAGCTTAGCCGCAGGGGGAAACACCATATATTTT.

Note on this clonotype: This may be a read error, as it is one base from a much larger clone. The chain employs TRBV7-9 and TRBJ2-5; 9 positions agree with TRBD2. Per the germline V gene, CDR1 is SEHNR and CDR2 is FQNEAQ (reference sequence). The CDR3 sequence is 15 residues long. This CDR3 reads CASSLTVASGENQYF. The CDR3 DNA sequence: TGTGCCAGCAGCTTAACGGTTGCTAGCGGGGAGAACCAGTACTTC.

The chain joins TRBV4-3 to TRBJ2-7; the D gene is possibly TRBD2 (6 bases). CDR1 LGHNA and CDR2 YSLEER come from the germline V gene. The CDR3 totals 16 residues. Trimming took off 3 bases at V and 1 base at J, with 16 bases between the two ends. The CDR3 DNA follows: TGCGCCAGCAGCCAGGATGCTATAGGACTATCCTACGAGCAGTACTTC. Protein product: CASSQDAIGLSYEQYF.

This rearrangement joins TRBV4-1 to TRBJ1-2, with D uncertain. Trimming shortened V by 7 bases and J by 8 bases, and 29 bases separated the two germline ends. This CDR3 contains 17 residues. Germline V lookup: CDR1 MGHRA, CDR2 YSYEKL. The CDR3 DNA is TGCGCCAGCAACCATCCCCTGCGCGGCAGTCAGCAGGCCGGCTACACCTTC. As protein: CASNHPLRGSQQAGYTF.

This clonotype was seen ten or more times. The chain combines TRBV25-1 with TRBJ1-5, with 8 bases lining up with TRBD1. Trimming at V came to 6 bases and at J to 5 bases, leaving 6 bases not matched to a gene. Germline V gene lookup returns CDR1 MGHDK and CDR2 SYGVNS. The CDR3 runs to 14 residues. The CDR3 loop is CASSSSTGDQPQHF. DNA for the CDR3: TGTGCCAGCAGCTCTTCGACAGGGGATCAGCCCCAGCATTTT.

At least ten counts were recorded for this clonotype. Written as DNA, the CDR3 is TGTGCCAGCAGTTACTCGATCGACAGTAGCAATCAGCCCCAGCATTTT. Protein product: CASSYSIDSSNQPQHF. This chain links TRBV6-5 with TRBJ1-5, with D tentatively TRBD1 (5 bases). Germline-derived CDR1 and CDR2 are MNHEY and SVGAGI. Trimming pared 0 bases from V and 0 bases from J, leaving 9 bases between. CDR3 length equals 16 residues.

The sample holds many counts of this clonotype. The rearrangement joins TRBV7-8 to TRBJ1-5, with D tentatively TRBD1 (6 bases). Trimming shortened V by 10 bases and J by 7 bases, and 17 bases separated the two germline ends. The CDR3 extends over 13 amino acids. From germline, CDR1 is SGHVS and CDR2 FQNEAQ. CDR3 amino acids: CATGKGGGQPQHF. As DNA, the CDR3 is TGTGCCACAGGGAAAGGGGGAGGGCAGCCCCAGCATTTT.

The chain has TRBV4-1 and TRBJ1-1; 7 bases are a match to TRBD1. The V and J ends lost 4 bases and 0 bases, in that order; junction bases with no gene match: 5. CDR1 is MGHRA and CDR2 is YSYEKL in the germline V gene. There are 15 residues in the CDR3. The CDR3 protein is CASSPWGQLNTEAFF. The CDR3 nucleotides read TGCGCCAGCAGCCCATGGGGACAGTTGAACACTGAAGCTTTCTTT.

Many counts were recorded for this clonotype. The chain couples TRBV28 to TRBJ1-5, with D possibly matching TRBD1 (6 bases). V shed 6 bases and J shed 6 bases, with 12 bases lying between them. Germline V gene lookup returns CDR1 MDHEN and CDR2 SYDVKM. The CDR3 is 13 residues long. CDR3 sequence reads: CASSAGGRQPQHF. DNA for the CDR3: TGTGCCAGCAGCGCCGGGGGGCGTCAGCCCCAGCATTTT.

This clonotype came up a few times. A single base separates this from a much larger clone, so it may be a read error. The rearrangement joins TRBV11-2 to TRBJ1-1, with TRBD1 as a possible D gene (5 bases). CDR1 is SGHAT, CDR2 FQNNGV, per germline. There are 15 residues in the CDR3. The CDR3 DNA is TGTGCCAGCGGCTTAGATGTCGGGGGTTTGGCTGAAGCTTTCTTT. It encodes CASGLDVGGLAEAFF. Supplemented by reference TRBV11-2 and TRBJ1-1, the full variable domain reads EAGVAQSPRYKIIEKRQSVAFWCNPISGHATLYWYQQILGQGPKLLIQFQNNGVVDDSQLPKDRFSAERLKGVDSTLKIQPAKLEDSAVYLCASGLDVGGLAEAFFGQGTRLTVV.

This clonotype was seen only a few times. This rearrangement joins TRBV28 to TRBJ1-2; D possibly corresponds to TRBD1 (6 bases). Trimming took off 4 bases at V and 4 bases at J, with 22 bases between the two ends. The CDR3 has 17 residues. CDR1 and CDR2 from the germline V gene are MDHEN and SYDVKM. The CDR3 is CASSSPGQTKVPYGYTF. Here the CDR3 DNA reads TGTGCCAGCAGTTCCCCGGGACAAACAAAGGTCCCCTATGGCTACACCTTC.